This TCR beta chain was found in a study of T cell responses to AZD1222 COVID-19 vaccine. The study's findings and limits: Seropositive status at baseline applied to only five or six AZD1222 recipients. Clonal diversity was possibly underestimated, and white British individuals and females predominated among donors.

Remarks on this clone: Its target is not known.

Profiling relied on immunoSEQ multiplex PCR, and the TCRdb table lists in-frame clones only, not all of them. The sample lists 65,000 to 80,000 clones, around 92% seen once, with around 7.1% in the top ten. The CDR3 is 14 amino acids. Looked up from germline, CDR1 is MNHEY and CDR2 is SVGAGI. The V gene lost 10 bases and the J gene lost 8 bases, with 20 bases spanning the gap. The chain joins TRBV6-5 to TRBJ2-2; D is unclear. This receptor was obtained from an adult in good health. This sample comprised peripheral blood, obtained on day 0 of MenACWY control vaccination. CDR3 amino acids: CATKDRPQSGELFF. The CDR3 coding sequence is TGTGCCACCAAGGACCGGCCCCAATCTGGGGAGCTGTTTTTT.